This TCR beta chain was identified in a study of vaccination effects on CD4 cells after COVID-19. Study information: After the second dose, samples were taken at median day 72. Regarding the study as a whole: Substantial clonal contraction characterized both infection- and vaccine-induced clones late after vaccination.

ViraFEST assay sequencing came after antigen-specific CD4+ T cells were expanded with viral peptide pools. The authors isolated CD4+ T cells after less than eleven days of culture. Participants completed two doses of the BNT162b2 or mRNA-1273 vaccine. Vaccine recipients lacked prior SARS-CoV-2 infection and had negative nucleocapsid antibodies. Days 3 and 7 were when half the medium was replaced with IL-2 medium. TCRdb's copy holds only in-frame clones and misses some; the assay was immunoSEQ multiplex PCR. The sample includes tens of thousands of clones, over 70% of them seen just once. The CDR3 totals 16 residues. V lost 4 bases, J lost 3 bases, and 7 bases stayed unmatched. In germline, CDR1 is MDHEN, CDR2 SYDVKM. Details on this clone: Its target is unknown.

The sequence was collected from a human donor who received a COVID-19 vaccine. The sample consisted of CD4+ T cells from PBMCs cultured with HCoV-229E spike peptides, taken after COVID-19 vaccination. The gene calls are TRBV28 and TRBJ2-3, with 10 bases lining up with TRBD2. DNA of the CDR3: TGTGCCAGCAGTTCCGCCGGGACTAGCGTTACAGATACGCAGTATTTT. Residues: CASSSAGTSVTDTQYF.